This T cell receptor (beta chain) was captured by sequencing in a study of regulatory and conventional T cells in RAG deficiency (dated by TCRdb to about 2017). About the full investigation: To compare the diversity and composition of the repertoires of Treg, conventional CD4+ and CD8+ T cells between RAG-deficient patients and healthy controls, the study applied high-throughput TCR beta sequencing.

The library was built by means of the immunoSEQ multiplex PCR assay. Genomic DNA from the sorted T-cell subsets was used to amplify and sequence rearranged TCR beta chain products. For the original study's pipeline: Shannon entropy and Simpson indices were used to measure how diverse the repertoire of productive TCR beta rearrangements was. Clonal expansion was assessed by the summed frequency of the 100 most abundant productive TCR beta clonotypes among total reads. A self-reactivity index based on amino acid usage at CDR3beta positions 6 and 7 was applied to the TRB repertoires. Two-way ANOVA was used for repertoire analyses, and Student t or Mann-Whitney tests were used for flow cytometric analyses. In its TCRdb copy, this immuneACCESS table keeps in-frame sequences only and misses some clones. Where compared with another copy, unresolved V genes explain less than half of these, and the others have no known cause. V and J calls and clone size follow that table, whereas D and trimming were derived from the DNA. The sample includes 10,000 or so clones, with roughly 95% observed a single time. The top ten clonotypes cover less than 1.5% of the sample.

Beyond this particular receptor, the publication reports: All patient T-cell subsets had shorter CDR3 lengths; Omenn syndrome patients showed >75% Treg-Tconv repertoire overlap at nucleotide and amino acid level. Compared with control T-cell subpopulations, the RAG-deficient patients had markedly lower Shannon entropy and higher Simpson indices. In Omenn syndrome and CID/AS patients compared with controls, roughly 99-fold fewer unique TCR beta sequences were detected from Treg cells, versus 8.5 to 10-fold fewer for other subsets. In Omenn syndrome patients, sorted CD25-high CD127-low cells may represent peripherally activated cells rather than bona fide Treg cells. For some subjects, some analyses of T-cell subsets were not performed.

Relative to germline, V is missing 4 bases and J is missing 7 bases, with 4 bases of the junction outside any gene match. The cysteine opens and the phenylalanine closes a CDR3 of 12 amino acids. Only the CDR3 portion is preserved as DNA: 36 bases, with reading frame beginning at the first base. Based on the germline V gene, the CDR1 and CDR2 sequences are SGHRS and YFSETQ. A remark on this clone: Its target antigen remains unknown. Per-nucleotide qualities are absent, and no much larger clonotype sits a single base away.

Before genomic DNA extraction, regulatory T cells were isolated from blood as CD4+CD25-high CD127-low cells. For repertoire analyses, the comparison group consisted of several healthy control donors. This sample was shared with a second study, whose subject was regulatory T cells. The second paper states: In the multiplex PCR, 52 forward TRBV primers and 13 reverse TRBJ primers were used, and assay-based and computational corrections were applied for amplification bias. Restricted unique TRB V-J pairs and skewed V and J gene usage were observed in patient repertoires, most markedly in regulatory T cells. The study compared T-cell receptor beta repertoires of sorted regulatory, conventional CD4+ and CD8+ T cells between CD3G-deficient patients and healthy controls. Ficoll density separation was used to isolate peripheral blood mononuclear cells. Rearranged TRB loci were amplified from genomic DNA by multiplex PCR within the immunoSEQ assay. Sequencing of the TRB amplicons was done on an Illumina HiSeq platform. Raw sequences were error-filtered and aligned to reference gene sequences by custom algorithms, then analyzed with the immunoSEQ online tools. Frequencies of productive and nonproductive TRB rearrangements were evaluated among both unique and total sequences. Groups were compared by t tests, Mann-Whitney tests or two-way ANOVA performed in Prism software.

The sequence was collected from a human donor in good health. The receptor chain draws on TRBV5-1 and TRBJ2-5; 7 junctional bases match TRBD2. Sequenced material: CD127- CD25+ CD4+ Tregs sorted from blood. At the DNA level, the sequence is TGCGCCAGCAGCGATCCGGGGGGGACCCAGTACTTC. It codes for CASSDPGGTQYF.